This TCR beta chain was obtained from a study of OX40 agonist ivuxolimab in advanced cancers. Notes on the study in general: Among the lowest peripheral clonal expansion occurred in 0.1-3.0 mg/kg partial responders. At 0.1 to 3.0 mg/kg, CD4+ and CD8+ blood T cells expanded clonally by week 6.

Produced via immunoSEQ multiplex PCR; TCRdb's table is partial and in-frame only. The sample has tens of thousands of clones, roughly 89% seen once. As for this clone: Its antigen is not known.

V was cut by 7 bases and J by 3 bases, with 6 bases left in between. CDR1 and CDR2 from the germline V gene are SNHLY and FYNNEI. CDR3 length equals 12 residues. The chain couples TRBV2 to TRBJ2-2; D is undetermined. The material was CD4+ or CD8+ T cells sorted from blood, obtained in a trial of the OX40 agonist ivuxolimab. This TCR came from an adult with an advanced solid tumor such as melanoma, head and neck, liver or kidney cancer. The CDR3: CASTSDTGELFF. The CDR3 DNA reads as TGTGCCAGCACTAGTGACACCGGGGAGCTGTTTTTT.